What follows are 30 T cell receptor beta chains derived from one specimen sequenced in a study of blood T cells in healthy people across ages. Then a second PCR, running about 7 to 11 cycles, was carried out with a sample-barcoded 5' primer and a J-beta primer mix. TCRdb recomputed calls from the 5' RACE reads with MiXCR, one row per CDR3 protein. The data hold roughly 1.5 million distinct CDR3 sequences, with 42% observed a single time. The sequenced sample consisted of blood. The receptor set was obtained from a woman aged 18-29 years in good health.

The chain links TRBV6-5 to TRBJ2-7; D may correspond to TRBD1 or TRBD2 (6 bases each). In germline, CDR1 is MNHEY, CDR2 SVGAGI. V shed 1 base and J shed 5 bases, with 9 bases lying between them. The CDR3 loop spans 13 amino acids. The CDR3 here is CASSYYGGHEQYF. The CDR3 DNA sequence: TGTGCCAGCAGTTACTACGGGGGCCACGAGCAGTACTTC.

This clonotype has only a few counts. The CDR3 nucleotides read TGCAGTGCTCAGGGCGGACGGGTTAGGAATGAGCAGTTCTTC. Translated, it gives CSAQGGRVRNEQFF. The rearrangement joins TRBV20-1 to TRBJ2-1; D possibly corresponds to TRBD1 (5 bases). This CDR3 is built from 14 residues. The germline gives CDR1 DFQATT, CDR2 SNEGSKA (reference sequence). Trimming cost V 5 bases and J 7 bases, with 18 bases left between them.

This clonotype was recorded a few times. The V call is TRBV27, the J call TRBJ2-7; 9 bases match TRBD1. Germline CDR1 reads MNHEY; CDR2 reads SMNVEV (reference sequence). Trimming cost V 4 bases and J 7 bases; bases outside gene matches: 11. The CDR3 is 15 residues long. CDR3 sequence (DNA): TGTGCCAGCAGTTCAACCGGGACAGGGCCGGGAGAGCAGTACTTC. This gives the protein CASSSTGTGPGEQYF.

The gene calls are TRBV10-3 and TRBJ2-5; D tentatively reads TRBD1 or TRBD2 (5 bases each). Trimming removed 10 bases at V and 4 bases at J, with 22 bases between. The CDR3 has 15 amino acids. Germline V gene lookup returns CDR1 ENHRY and CDR2 SYGVKD. CDR3 sequence: CASSSGLQLGETQYF. The CDR3, as DNA: TGTGCCAGCAGCTCGGGGCTTCAACTGGGAGAGACCCAGTACTTC.

V gene TRBV6-5 combines with J gene TRBJ1-2; no reliable D call. Germline CDR1 is MNHEY and CDR2 is SVGAGI. V dropped 2 bases and J dropped 4 bases, with 17 bases sitting between them. The CDR3 length is 16 residues. The CDR3 nucleotides are TGTGCCAGCAGTTACATGACCCCAGCGAGTGGCTATGGCTACACCTTC. It yields the protein CASSYMTPASGYGYTF.

This chain links TRBV20-1 with TRBJ2-5; D ambiguous. The germline V gene has CDR1 DFQATT and CDR2 SNEGSKA (reference sequence). V gave up 6 bases and J gave up 4 bases, with 12 bases separating them. The CDR3 runs to 12 residues. The DNA of the CDR3 is TGCAGTGCAGCGACCGGTAGAGAGACCCAGTACTTC. Its translation: CSAATGRETQYF.

The chain is built from TRBV4-3 and TRBJ2-1; maybe TRBD2 (6 bases). CDR1 is LGHNA and CDR2 is YSLEER in the germline V gene. The V end lost 4 bases, the J end lost 7 bases, and 17 bases lay between the germline ends. This CDR3 contains 15 residues. CDR3: CASSRDWPFTNEQFF. In DNA form, the CDR3 reads TGCGCCAGCAGCCGGGACTGGCCCTTTACGAATGAGCAGTTCTTC.

The gene calls are TRBV27 and TRBJ2-7; 12 positions match TRBD2. This CDR3 comprises 14 residues. The J segment lost 5 bases and the V segment lost 5 bases, leaving 4 bases of the junction unmatched. Germline CDR1 reads MNHEY; CDR2 reads SMNVEV (reference sequence). The CDR3 spells CASSPWTSGDEQYF. The CDR3 coding sequence is TGTGCCAGCAGTCCGTGGACTAGCGGGGACGAGCAGTACTTC.

The chain links TRBV28 to TRBJ2-1; 8 nucleotides match TRBD2. The V gene end was trimmed by 5 bases and the J gene end by 1 base; junction bases not matched to a gene: 4. The CDR3 is 15 amino acids. The germline CDR1 and CDR2 sequences are MDHEN and SYDVKM. The CDR3 sequence: CASSGTSLSYNEQFF. CDR3 bases: TGTGCCAGCAGTGGGACTAGTCTGTCCTACAATGAGCAGTTCTTC.

The V gene is TRBV20-1, the J gene TRBJ2-3, with 7 bases aligning to TRBD2. CDR1 DFQATT and CDR2 SNEGSKA come from the germline V gene (reference sequence). The CDR3 runs 14 residues. CDR3 nucleotide sequence: TGCAGCCCCGTCCCGGGAGGTAGCACAGATACGCAGTATTTT. Protein product: CSPVPGGSTDTQYF.

This clonotype has just a few counts. The chain carries TRBV7-9 and TRBJ2-5; D possibly matches TRBD1 or TRBD2 (5 bases each). V gave up 6 bases and J gave up 11 bases, with 16 bases separating them. CDR3 length: 12 amino acids. Germline V CDR1 and CDR2: SEHNR, FQNEAQ (reference sequence). In DNA, the CDR3 is TGTGCCAGCAGACCTGATGGGGGTGAGCAGTACTTC. Encoded protein: CASRPDGGEQYF.

The V gene is TRBV9, the J gene TRBJ2-1; tentative D call: TRBD1 (6 bases). Looked up from germline, CDR1 is SGDLS and CDR2 is YYNGEE. The V end was cut by 0 bases, the J end by 8 bases, with 9 bases between. The CDR3 length is 13 residues. CDR3 loop: CASSVATGYEQFF. In DNA form, the CDR3 reads TGTGCCAGCAGCGTAGCTACAGGGTATGAGCAGTTCTTC.

V gene TRBV7-9 combines with J gene TRBJ2-7; 7 nucleotides agree with TRBD1. This CDR3 is built from 13 residues. Germline CDR1 reads SEHNR; CDR2 reads FQNEAQ (reference sequence). Losses at the gene ends were 5 bases for V and 5 bases for J; bases not matched to a gene: 6. The chain's CDR3 is CASSPGGIDEQYF. The DNA of the CDR3 is TGTGCCAGCAGCCCAGGGGGTATTGACGAGCAGTACTTC.

Remarks on this clonotype: One end of the junction varies from germline; a read error may be responsible. V usage is TRBV4-3 and J usage is TRBJ1-5; 7 bases fit TRBD1. The CDR3 loop spans 21 amino acids. The germline V gene encodes CDR1 LGHNA and CDR2 YSLEER. Here the CDR3 reads CTSSQDRSHVGLQGRVQPQHF. Here the CDR3 DNA reads TGCACCAGCAGCCAAGATCGGTCCCATGTCGGTTTACAGGGGAGAGTACAGCCCCAGCATTTT.

The V and J genes are TRBV20-1 and TRBJ2-1, with TRBD2 identical over 9 bases. Germline V gives CDR1 DFQATT, CDR2 SNEGSKA (reference sequence). V dropped 6 bases and J dropped 1; count of bases not matched to a gene: 10. CDR3 length equals 16 residues. In DNA, the CDR3 is TGCAGTGCCCTACTGCGGGGGGGCTGGTCCTACAATGAGCAGTTCTTC. Translated, it gives CSALLRGGWSYNEQFF.

This chain connects TRBV11-2 to TRBJ1-1, with 8 bases fitting TRBD1. V trimming: 5 bases; J trimming: 0 bases; junction bases outside the gene matches: 5. The CDR3 consists of 15 residues. The germline V gene has CDR1 SGHAT and CDR2 FQNNGV. The CDR3 region is CASSRNRGMNTEAFF. The CDR3 DNA is TGTGCCAGCAGCCGAAACAGGGGGATGAACACTGAAGCTTTCTTT.

The V and J genes are TRBV5-4 and TRBJ2-6, with no clear D. From germline, CDR1 is SGHNT and CDR2 YYREEE (reference sequence). V gave up 9 bases and J gave up 1 base, with 5 bases separating them. CDR3 size: 12 residues. CDR3 protein: CATQSGANVLTF. CDR3 coding DNA: TGTGCCACTCAATCTGGGGCCAACGTCCTGACTTTC.

This clonotype has just a few counts. The chain has TRBV10-1 and TRBJ1-4; D might be TRBD1 (5 bases). V was pared by 9 bases and J by 3 bases, with 17 bases between. CDR1 WNHNN and CDR2 SYGVQD come from the germline V gene (reference sequence). CDR3 length equals 15 residues. In DNA form, the CDR3 reads TGCGCCAGAAATCTCAGGGACGGATCTAATGAAAAACTGTTTTTT. Protein sequence: CARNLRDGSNEKLFF.

Many counts were recorded for this clonotype. The DNA for the CDR3 is TGTGCCAGCAGCTTTCAGGCGGGGGGTCTAACAGATACGCAGTATTTT. Amino acids: CASSFQAGGLTDTQYF. This chain connects TRBV7-2 to TRBJ2-3; the match to TRBD2 covers 8 bases. Trimming cost V 3 bases and J 3 bases; bases outside gene matches: 8. From germline, CDR1 is SGHTA and CDR2 FQGNSA. The CDR3 length is 16 residues.

The table lists this clonotype with a few counts. The rearrangement joins TRBV4-3 to TRBJ2-7; no definite D call. The germline CDR1 and CDR2 sequences are LGHNA and YSLEER. Trimming shortened V by 2 bases and J by 6 bases, and 11 bases separated the two germline ends. The CDR3 runs 13 residues. The DNA for the CDR3 is TGCGCCAGCAGCCAACAGCACTATTCCGAGCAGTACTTC. Its protein product is CASSQQHYSEQYF.

This chain joins TRBV5-1 and TRBJ2-1; 14 bases fit TRBD2. There are 19 residues in the CDR3. Germline assignment: CDR1 SGHRS and CDR2 YFSETQ. Trimming cost V 1 base and J 6 bases; bases outside gene matches: 12. In DNA, the CDR3 is TGCGCCAGCAGCTTGTTGACTAGCGGGAGGGCCTATGTTAGCAATGAGCAGTTCTTC. It translates to CASSLLTSGRAYVSNEQFF.

The genes are TRBV10-3 and TRBJ2-2; D perhaps matches TRBD2 (6 bases). The CDR3 is made up of 16 amino acids. Germline CDR1 ENHRY, CDR2 SYGVKD. The V gene lost 6 bases and the J gene lost 4 bases, with 18 bases spanning the gap. CDR3 coding DNA: TGTGCCATCAGGGGGGGACTGGCGGTACGCACCGGGGAGCTGTTTTTT. This gives the protein CAIRGGLAVRTGELFF.

The chain recombines TRBV4-3 with TRBJ1-1; D is unresolved. V was clipped by 1 base and J by 4 bases, with 16 bases between them. Germline values: CDR1 LGHNA, CDR2 YSLEER. The CDR3 is 16 residues long. The CDR3 spells CASSQGWGTRSTEAFF. The CDR3 DNA sequence: TGCGCCAGCAGCCAAGGCTGGGGTACCCGGAGCACTGAAGCTTTCTTT.

This clonotype was counted between two and nine times. This chain uses TRBV7-8 with TRBJ1-4, with a tentative D call TRBD1 (5 bases). This CDR3 is built from 14 residues. V was trimmed by 0 bases and J by 7 bases, leaving 9 bases between them. Looked up from germline, CDR1 is SGHVS and CDR2 is FQNEAQ. As DNA, the CDR3 is TGTGCCAGCAGCTTAGCCTGGGGGACTGAAAAACTGTTTTTT. Translation: CASSLAWGTEKLFF.

The chain joins TRBV20-1 to TRBJ1-2; no clear D. The length of the CDR3 is 15 residues. Trimming stripped 0 bases from V and 2 bases from J, with 13 bases between. CDR1 is DFQATT and CDR2 is SNEGSKA in the germline V gene (reference sequence). The CDR3 spells CSARDSGQRNYGYTF. The CDR3 DNA follows: TGCAGTGCTAGAGATTCGGGTCAGCGCAACTATGGCTACACCTTC.

The chain is built from TRBV20-1 and TRBJ2-5; D ambiguous. The CDR3 runs to 12 residues. CDR1 is DFQATT and CDR2 is SNEGSKA in the germline V gene (reference sequence). The ends were cut back, 4 bases at V and 4 bases at J, with 10 bases in the middle. CDR3 nucleotides: TGCAGTGCTAAGACTCTTCCAGAGACCCAGTACTTC. Amino acid sequence: CSAKTLPETQYF.

This clonotype has just a few counts. V and J are TRBV4-3 and TRBJ2-3; D not certain. V shed 7 bases and J shed 2 bases, with 16 bases lying between them. The CDR3 totals 15 residues. Germline V gene sequence: CDR1 LGHNA, CDR2 YSLEER. CDR3 nucleotide sequence: TGCGCCAGCACAATATCAGCGAGGATCACAGATACGCAGTATTTT. Its translation: CASTISARITDTQYF.

The genes are TRBV2 and TRBJ2-1; D remains ambiguous. The CDR3 consists of 12 residues. CDR1 and CDR2 (germline): SNHLY, FYNNEI. The ends were cut back, 9 bases at V and 1 base at J, with 7 bases in the middle. DNA for the CDR3: TGTGCCAGGGACGGTTCCTACAATGAGCAGTTCTTC. Encoded protein: CARDGSYNEQFF.

The chain uses TRBV6-2 or TRBV6-3 and TRBJ2-5, with 7 bases identical to TRBD1. The germline CDR1 and CDR2 sequences are MNHEY and SVGEGT. The CDR3 loop spans 17 amino acids. Unmatched junction bases numbered 22, after V lost 4 bases and J lost 11 bases. In DNA form, the CDR3 reads TGTGCCAGCAGTTCTCTGGACAGGCCCGGCTCCTACAATGAGCAGTACTTC. This sequence encodes CASSSLDRPGSYNEQYF.

The rearrangement joins TRBV21-1 to TRBJ1-2; the table's D call of TRBD1 was not tested on the DNA. TRBV21-1 is a pseudogene locus. This CDR3 has 14 amino acids. The chain's CDR3 is CASRGTGGFGGYTF. In nucleotides, the CDR3 is TGTGCCAGCAGAGGGACAGGGGGCTTCGGTGGCTACACCTTC.